The 27 T cell receptor beta chains below all came from one sample that was sequenced in a study of blood T cells in healthy people across ages. PCR was performed a second time for about 6 to 11 cycles using a sample-barcoded 5' primer and a J-beta primer mix. Each CDR3 protein is one row after TCRdb ran MiXCR on the 5' RACE reads. This table holds about 600,000 distinct CDR3 sequences, roughly 48% found once. The sequenced sample was blood. The receptors were gathered from a man at least 80 years old in good health.

The chain carries TRBV5-4 and TRBJ2-1; perhaps D is TRBD1 or TRBD2 (6 bases each). V lost 7 bases, J lost 6 bases, and 17 bases lay in between. The V gene's germline CDR1 is SGHNT and CDR2 YYREEE (reference sequence). The CDR3 extends over 14 amino acids. The chain's CDR3 is CASGPGGSGNEQFF. CDR3 nucleotides: TGTGCCAGCGGACCCGGGGGCAGTGGCAATGAGCAGTTCTTC.

In its sample, this clonotype was seen once. The V call is TRBV7-6, the J call TRBJ1-1, with a tentative D call TRBD1 (5 bases). This CDR3 region has 13 residues. The ends were cut back, 5 bases at V and 7 bases at J, with 14 bases in the middle. CDR1 SGHVS and CDR2 FNYEAQ come from the germline V gene. DNA for the CDR3: TGTGCCAGCAGCCAGGACATCTACTGTGAAGCTTTCTTT. Protein: CASSQDIYCEAFF.

The chain carries TRBV2 and TRBJ2-5; no clear D gene. Trimming pared 9 bases from V and 7 bases from J, leaving 6 bases between. Germline-derived CDR1 and CDR2 are SNHLY and FYNNEI. This CDR3 has 9 residues. CDR3 amino acids: CARDRTQYF. The CDR3 nucleotides read TGTGCCAGAGATAGGACCCAGTACTTC. Combining the CDR3 with reference TRBV2 and TRBJ2-5 gives the whole variable domain EPEVTQTPSHQVTQMGQEVILRCVPISNHLYFYWYRQILGQKVEFLVSFYNNEISEKSEIFDDQFSVERPDGSNFTLKIRSTKLEDSAMYFCARDRTQYFGPGTRLLVL.

The V and J genes are TRBV28 and TRBJ2-4, with D possibly being TRBD1 or TRBD2 (5 bases each). V lost 6 bases and J 0 bases, leaving 24 bases between the germline ends. The CDR3 has 19 amino acids. CDR1 and CDR2 from the germline V gene are MDHEN and SYDVKM. CDR3 nucleotide sequence: TGTGCCAGCAGGCCATCGGGACGGGCAACCGCTCTAGCCAAAAACATTCAGTACTTC. This sequence encodes CASRPSGRATALAKNIQYF.

The chain recombines TRBV29-1 with TRBJ2-7, with a weak D call TRBD1 (6 bases). The CDR3 runs to 14 residues. Trimming left V 1 base short and J 4 bases short, with 14 bases between. Germline CDR1 is SQVTM and CDR2 is ANQGSEA. Here the CDR3 DNA reads TGCAGCGTTGAAGTGGCAGGGGTAGGGTACGAGCAGTACTTC. Translating gives CSVEVAGVGYEQYF.

CDR3 nucleotide sequence: TGTGCCACCAGTGATGTCGGGGGACTCACAGATACGCAGTATTTT. Residues: CATSDVGGLTDTQYF. The chain uses TRBV24-1 and TRBJ2-3; possibly TRBD2 for D (6 bases). This CDR3 contains 15 residues. Between the trimmed V and J ends, which lost 3 bases and 2 bases, there was a span of 11 bases. CDR1 and CDR2 from the germline V gene are KGHDR and SFDVKD.

V and J are TRBV6-6 and TRBJ1-5, with 11 nucleotides matching TRBD1. Germline-derived CDR1 and CDR2 are MNHNY and SVGAGI (reference sequence). J was trimmed by 7 bases and V by 4 bases; bases with no gene match: 9. The CDR3 has 16 residues. The CDR3 protein is CASSFTPGQGDQPQHF. The CDR3 region has the DNA TGTGCCAGCAGTTTCACCCCGGGACAGGGGGACCAGCCCCAGCATTTT.

This clonotype was found a few times. The chain uses TRBV11-1 and TRBJ2-5; the match to TRBD2 covers 7 bases. The V gene end was trimmed by 5 bases and the J gene end by 5 bases; junction bases not matched to a gene: 5. Germline assignment: CDR1 SGHAT and CDR2 FQDESV (reference sequence). The CDR3 has 13 residues. The CDR3 region has the DNA TGTGCCAGCAGCGCTAGCGGTTGGGAGACCCAGTACTTC. It specifies CASSASGWETQYF. The full variable domain, in which reference TRBV11-1 and TRBJ2-5 provide the parts outside the CDR3, is EAEVAQSPRYKITEKSQAVAFWCDPISGHATLYWYRQILGQGPELLVQFQDESVVDDSQLPKDRFSAERLKGVDSTLKIQPAELGDSAMYLCASSASGWETQYFGPGTRLLVL.

Points on this clonotype: The germline gene is not matched at one end of the junction; a read error may be the cause. J is TRBJ2-1 and V is TRBV12-3 or TRBV12-4, with a tentative D call TRBD2 (6 bases). The CDR3 totals 14 residues. The CDR3 reads CASRRRSDYDEQFF. The CDR3, as DNA: TGTGCCAGCAGGAGGCGATCGGACTACGATGAGCAGTTCTTC.

This clonotype was seen more than once but under ten times. The chain carries TRBV20-1 and TRBJ1-5; no clear D. The CDR3 covers 13 residues. The germline V and J ends were trimmed by 6 bases and 4 bases, with 13 bases remaining between them. Per the germline V gene, CDR1 is DFQATT and CDR2 is SNEGSKA (reference sequence). The CDR3 is CSAPMDGNQPQHF. The CDR3 DNA reads as TGCAGTGCCCCTATGGACGGAAATCAGCCCCAGCATTTT.

V usage is TRBV10-2 and J usage is TRBJ2-7; TRBD2 matches 11 bases. V trimming: 3 bases; J trimming: 3 bases; junction bases outside the gene matches: 7. CDR1 and CDR2 (germline): WSHSY, SAAADI. The length of the CDR3 is 16 residues. CDR3 region: CASSEGTSGFLYEQYF. Here the CDR3 DNA reads TGCGCCAGCAGTGAAGGGACTAGCGGTTTCCTCTACGAGCAGTACTTC.

The V call is TRBV5-1, the J call TRBJ2-1; no reliable D call. Germline CDR1 is SGHRS and CDR2 is YFSETQ. There are 13 residues in the CDR3. Between the trimmed V and J ends, which lost 0 bases and 12 bases, there was a span of 13 bases. The CDR3 region has the DNA TGCGCCAGCAGCTTGGATACCCCAATTGGGCAGTTCTTC. Amino acids: CASSLDTPIGQFF.

This chain links TRBV2 with TRBJ2-3; the match to TRBD2 covers 8 bases. The germline V gene encodes CDR1 SNHLY and CDR2 FYNNEI. J gave up 4 bases and V 11 bases, and 8 bases lay outside the gene matches. This CDR3 has 13 amino acids. CDR3 residues: CAGQGLVPDTQYF. The CDR3 DNA is TGTGCCGGGCAGGGACTAGTCCCAGATACGCAGTATTTT.

This clonotype was counted only a few times. The rearrangement uses TRBV5-1 and TRBJ2-2, with no clear D. The CDR3 has 15 amino acids. Germline V gene data show CDR1 as SGHRS and CDR2 as YFSETQ. V dropped 0 bases and J dropped 4 bases, with 10 bases sitting between them. CDR3 nucleotides: TGCGCCAGCAGCTTGGTTACTACTTTCACCGGGGAGCTGTTTTTT. Encoded protein: CASSLVTTFTGELFF.

The chain is built from TRBV6-5 and TRBJ2-1; 10 bases align to TRBD2. Germline CDR1 and CDR2: MNHEY and SVGAGI. The CDR3 sequence is 16 residues long. V was pared by 2 bases and J by 4 bases, with 5 bases of the junction left unmatched. The CDR3 spells CASSYGLAGVYNEQFF. CDR3 nucleotide sequence: TGTGCCAGCAGTTACGGTCTAGCGGGGGTATACAATGAGCAGTTCTTC.

This sequence joins TRBV24-1 and TRBJ2-6; D remains unclear. Germline-derived CDR1 and CDR2 are KGHDR and SFDVKD. The CDR3 is 18 residues long. V was cut by 0 bases and J by 1 base, with 12 bases left in between. The DNA for the CDR3 is TGTGCCACCAGTGATTTGCCCTCAACCACGTCTGGGGCCAACGTCCTGACTTTC. This encodes CATSDLPSTTSGANVLTF.

This clonotype was picked up many times. The chain links TRBV9 to TRBJ2-7, with D possibly TRBD2 on 5 matching bases. The germline V gene encodes CDR1 SGDLS and CDR2 YYNGEE. CDR3 length: 14 residues. Deletions cut 1 base from V and 1 base from J, with 9 bases between. The CDR3 here is CASSVRWESYEQYF. Written as DNA, the CDR3 is TGTGCCAGCAGCGTACGTTGGGAGTCCTACGAGCAGTACTTC. The full variable domain, rest sourced from reference TRBV9 and TRBJ2-7, is DSGVTQTPKHLITATGQRVTLRCSPRSGDLSVYWYQQSLDQGLQFLIQYYNGEERAKGNILERFSAQQFPDLHSELNLSSLELGDSALYFCASSVRWESYEQYFGPGTRLTVT.

This clonotype was recorded only once. The chain recombines TRBV7-2 with TRBJ2-2, with D perhaps matching TRBD2 (6 bases). Germline V lookup: CDR1 SGHTA, CDR2 FQGNSA. The CDR3 extends over 16 amino acids. V was cut by 1 base and J by 3 bases, with 12 bases left in between. The CDR3 DNA sequence: TGTGCCAGCAGCTTAGAGGTCGGGAGTTACACCGGGGAGCTGTTTTTT. Amino acids: CASSLEVGSYTGELFF.

The chain links TRBV21-1 to TRBJ1-1; the table's D call of TRBD1 was not tested on the DNA. TRBV21-1 corresponds to a pseudogene. This CDR3 has 14 amino acids. CDR3 in amino acids: CASTYRGMNTEAFF. The CDR3 nucleotides read TGTGCCAGCACCTACAGGGGGATGAACACTGAAGCTTTCTTT.

The chain links TRBV7-9 to TRBJ2-7, with 9 nucleotides matching TRBD2. Germline V lookup: CDR1 SEHNR, CDR2 FQNEAQ (reference sequence). CDR3 length: 15 residues. After removal of 5 bases from V and 2 bases from J, the junction contained 7 bases not matched to a gene. CDR3 nucleotides: TGTGCCAGCAGCGGCCAGCGGGGGGACCCCTACGAGCAGTACTTC. Protein sequence: CASSGQRGDPYEQYF.

The chain has TRBV12-3 or TRBV12-4 and TRBJ2-3; D might be TRBD1 (6 bases). Trimming left V 6 bases short and J 10 bases short, with 14 bases between. The length of the CDR3 is 12 residues. CDR3 loop: CASSAQGNAQYF. The CDR3, as DNA: TGTGCCAGCAGCGCACAGGGAAACGCGCAGTATTTT.

This clonotype was detected only a few times. In DNA, the CDR3 is TGTGCCAGCAGCTCCGACAGGGGGTATTTTACTGAAGCTTTCTTT. Protein product: CASSSDRGYFTEAFF. The chain employs TRBV5-5 and TRBJ1-1, with 9 bases matching TRBD1. CDR3 length equals 15 residues. Germline values: CDR1 SGHKS, CDR2 YYEKEE (reference sequence). The V and J ends lost 3 bases and 5 bases, in that order; junction bases with no gene match: 8.

The chain links TRBV2 to TRBJ2-1; D perhaps matches TRBD2 (6 bases). Deletions cut 2 bases from V and 6 bases from J, with 11 bases between. Germline CDR1 SNHLY, CDR2 FYNNEI. CDR3 length equals 14 residues. Here the CDR3 DNA reads TGTGCCAGCAGTGAATTAACTAGCCCCAATGAGCAGTTCTTC. This encodes CASSELTSPNEQFF.

The chain has TRBV20-1 and TRBJ1-4; tentative D call: TRBD1 (6 bases). Germline-derived CDR1 and CDR2 are DFQATT and SNEGSKA (reference sequence). This CDR3 has 14 amino acids. Trimming took off 4 bases at V and 1 base at J, with 10 bases between the two ends. CDR3 bases: TGCAGTGCTACAGGGGTCTTAACTAATGAAAAACTGTTTTTT. Translation gives CSATGVLTNEKLFF.

This chain links TRBV7-9 with TRBJ2-1; the D gene is possibly TRBD2 (5 bases). This CDR3 region has 15 residues. Germline V gene data show CDR1 as SEHNR and CDR2 as FQNEAQ (reference sequence). Trimming pared 1 base from V and 12 bases from J, leaving 19 bases between. The CDR3 bases are TGTGCCAGCAGCTTAGAAGTCGGGCCTAGCCTAGCGCAGTTCTTC. Protein product: CASSLEVGPSLAQFF.

The J gene is TRBJ1-2, the V gene TRBV2; D may be TRBD1 (5 bases). The CDR3 is 14 amino acids. V lost 11 bases and J 4 bases, leaving 20 bases between the germline ends. Germline assignment: CDR1 SNHLY and CDR2 FYNNEI. CDR3 in amino acids: CAGTLRSGFYGYTF. Here the CDR3 DNA reads TGTGCCGGCACCCTGAGGTCAGGGTTCTATGGCTACACCTTC.

This clonotype was detected ten times or more. J is TRBJ2-1 and V is TRBV6-6; 8 nucleotides match TRBD1. This CDR3 comprises 15 residues. CDR1 and CDR2 (germline): MNHNY, SVGAGI (reference sequence). V was pared by 6 bases and J by 7 bases, with 11 bases of the junction left unmatched. The DNA for the CDR3 is TGTGCCAGCAGAGACCCACAGGGGGGTCGGAATGAGCAGTTCTTC. The encoded protein is CASRDPQGGRNEQFF.